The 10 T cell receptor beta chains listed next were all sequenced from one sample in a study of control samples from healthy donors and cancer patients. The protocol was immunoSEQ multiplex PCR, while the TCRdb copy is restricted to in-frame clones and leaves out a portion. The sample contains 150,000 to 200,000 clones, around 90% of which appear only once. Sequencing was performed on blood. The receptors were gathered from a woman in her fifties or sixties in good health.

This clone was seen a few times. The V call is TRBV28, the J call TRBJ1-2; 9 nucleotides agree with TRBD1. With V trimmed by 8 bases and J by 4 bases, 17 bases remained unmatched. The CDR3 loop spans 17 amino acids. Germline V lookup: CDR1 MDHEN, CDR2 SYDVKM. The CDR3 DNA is TGTGCCAGCGTCTCTGCGGGACAGGGCCCAATCGTCTATGGCTACACCTTC. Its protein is CASVSAGQGPIVYGYTF.

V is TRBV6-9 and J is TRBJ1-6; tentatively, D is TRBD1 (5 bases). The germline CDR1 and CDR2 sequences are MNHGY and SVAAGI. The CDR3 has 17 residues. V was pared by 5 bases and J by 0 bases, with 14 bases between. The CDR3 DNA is TGTGCCAGCAGTCCAACCAGGGATCACTCCTATAATTCACCCCTCCACTTT. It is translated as CASSPTRDHSYNSPLHF.

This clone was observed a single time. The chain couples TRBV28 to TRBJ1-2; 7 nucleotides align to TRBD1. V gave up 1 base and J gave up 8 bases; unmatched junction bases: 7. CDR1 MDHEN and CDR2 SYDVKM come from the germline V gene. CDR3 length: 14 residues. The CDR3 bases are TGTGCCAGCAGTTTATTTCACAGGGGAAGCGGCTACACCTTC. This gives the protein CASSLFHRGSGYTF.

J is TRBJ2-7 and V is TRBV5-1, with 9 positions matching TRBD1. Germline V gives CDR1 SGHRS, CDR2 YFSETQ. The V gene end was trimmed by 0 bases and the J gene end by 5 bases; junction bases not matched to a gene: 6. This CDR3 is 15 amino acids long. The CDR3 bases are TGCGCCAGCAGCTTGGGTGGGACAGGGCGCGACGAGCAGTACTTC. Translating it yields CASSLGGTGRDEQYF.

The CDR3 bases are TGTGCCAGCAGACCAACAAGGGGCGGGAACACCGGGGAGCTGTTTTTT. Protein product: CASRPTRGGNTGELFF. This chain joins TRBV6-6 and TRBJ2-2; D is perhaps TRBD1 (5 bases). CDR1 is MNHNY and CDR2 is SVGAGI in the germline V gene (reference sequence). Trimming removed 6 bases from V and 1 base from J, with 15 bases in between. The CDR3 sequence is 16 residues long.

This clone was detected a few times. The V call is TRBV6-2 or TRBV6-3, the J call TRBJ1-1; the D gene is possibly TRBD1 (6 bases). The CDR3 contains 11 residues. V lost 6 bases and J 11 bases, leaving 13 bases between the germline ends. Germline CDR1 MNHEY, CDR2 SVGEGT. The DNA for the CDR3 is TGTGCCAGCAGGTACAGGGATCGTGCTTTCTTT. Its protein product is CASRYRDRAFF.

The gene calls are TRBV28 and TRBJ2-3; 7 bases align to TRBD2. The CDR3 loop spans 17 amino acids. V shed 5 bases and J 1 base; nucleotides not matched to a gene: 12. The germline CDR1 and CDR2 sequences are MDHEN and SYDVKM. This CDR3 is CASSPFSGAGGTDTQYF. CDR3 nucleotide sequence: TGTGCCAGCAGTCCCTTCTCCGGGGCGGGGGGCACAGATACGCAGTATTTT.

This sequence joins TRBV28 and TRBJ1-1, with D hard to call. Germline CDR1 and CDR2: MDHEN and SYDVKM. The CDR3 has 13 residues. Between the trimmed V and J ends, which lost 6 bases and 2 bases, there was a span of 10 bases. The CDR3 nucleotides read TGTGCCAGCAGCCCCCCCACAAACACTGAAGCTTTCTTT. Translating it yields CASSPPTNTEAFF.

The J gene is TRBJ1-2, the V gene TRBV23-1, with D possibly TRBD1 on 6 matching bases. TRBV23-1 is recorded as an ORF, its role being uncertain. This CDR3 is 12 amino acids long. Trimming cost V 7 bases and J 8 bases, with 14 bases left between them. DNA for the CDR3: TGCGCCAGCACAATACAGGGAAGCGGCTACACCTTC. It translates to CASTIQGSGYTF.

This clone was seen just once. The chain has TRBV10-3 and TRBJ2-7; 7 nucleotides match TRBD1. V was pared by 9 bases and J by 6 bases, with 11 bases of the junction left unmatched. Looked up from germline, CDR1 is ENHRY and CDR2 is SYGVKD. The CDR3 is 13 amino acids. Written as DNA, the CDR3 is TGTGCCATAGCACAGGGGCGTGGGGGCGAGCAGTACTTC. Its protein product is CAIAQGRGGEQYF.